These 13 T cell receptor beta chains originate from one sample sequenced in a study of cytomegalovirus exposure and HLA in healthy donors. PCR used 60 Vbeta primers and 13 Jbeta primers. The method was immunoSEQ multiplex PCR; TCRdb's version includes in-frame clones alone and lacks a portion of them. The table records about 67,000 clones, approximately 67% of them present only once. The sample taken for sequencing was PBMCs. The source is a woman in her thirties in good health and CMV-seronegative.

This clone has just one count. This rearrangement joins TRBV5-6 to TRBJ2-5; 9 bases are a match to TRBD1. There are 15 residues in the CDR3. Germline CDR1 is SGHDT and CDR2 is YYEEEE. V lost 4 bases to trimming and J lost 5 bases; unmatched junction nucleotides: 9. The CDR3 loop reads CASSPPTGGFETQYF. In DNA form, the CDR3 reads TGTGCCAGCAGCCCCCCAACAGGGGGCTTTGAGACCCAGTACTTC.

This clone was seen once. V usage is TRBV28 and J usage is TRBJ2-5; TRBD1 matches at 7 bases. There are 15 residues in the CDR3. From germline, CDR1 is MDHEN and CDR2 SYDVKM. V was clipped by 5 bases and J by 3 bases; unmatched bases: 9. The CDR3 reads CASSRSGTAEETQYF. The CDR3 coding sequence is TGTGCCAGCAGTCGTTCCGGGACAGCCGAAGAGACCCAGTACTTC.

The chain combines TRBV28 with TRBJ1-5; 12 bases align to TRBD1. In germline, CDR1 is MDHEN, CDR2 SYDVKM. Trimming removed 5 bases from V and 6 bases from J; junction bases left unmatched: 5. The CDR3 is made up of 15 amino acids. In DNA form, the CDR3 reads TGTGCCAGCAGTGACGGGACAGGGGGCGGTCAGCCCCAGCATTTT. As protein: CASSDGTGGGQPQHF. Full variable domain (remainder filled in from reference TRBV28 and TRBJ1-5): DVKVTQSSRYLVKRTGEKVFLECVQDMDHENMFWYRQDPGLGLRLIYFSYDVKMKEKGDIPEGYSVSREKKERFSLILESASTNQTSMYLCASSDGTGGGQPQHFGDGTRLSIL.

This sequence joins TRBV19 and TRBJ1-2, with D unresolved. Germline lookup yields CDR1 LNHDA and CDR2 SQIVND (reference sequence). The CDR3 covers 16 residues. V lost 3 bases and J lost 2, with 16 bases in between. The DNA of the CDR3 is TGTGCCAGTAGTATTCTGCGGGAAGGTGCCAACTATGGCTACACCTTC. Amino acids: CASSILREGANYGYTF. Based on the CDR3 plus reference TRBV19 and TRBJ1-2, the full variable domain is DGGITQSPKYLFRKEGQNVTLSCEQNLNHDAMYWYRQDPGQGLRLIYYSQIVNDFQKGDIAEGYSVSREKKESFPLTVTSAQKNPTAFYLCASSILREGANYGYTFGSGTRLTVV.

This clone was detected a few times. V is TRBV29-1 and J is TRBJ2-1; the D gene is possibly TRBD2 (5 bases). The CDR3 has 12 amino acids. V lost 2 bases to trimming and J lost 5 bases, with 7 bases between them. Germline CDR1 and CDR2: SQVTM and ANQGSEA. CDR3 sequence reads: CSVERRDNEQFF. In nucleotides, the CDR3 is TGCAGCGTTGAACGGCGGGACAATGAGCAGTTCTTC.

The V call is TRBV5-4, the J call TRBJ1-1, with D possibly matching TRBD1 (5 bases). The CDR3 runs to 16 residues. Between the trimmed V and J ends, which lost 4 bases and 6 bases, there was a span of 22 bases. The V gene's germline CDR1 is SGHNT and CDR2 YYREEE (reference sequence). The CDR3 bases are TGTGCCAGCAGCCCAGGGTTGACCGTGATGCGCGCTGAAGCTTTCTTT. Translated, it gives CASSPGLTVMRAEAFF.

The gene calls are TRBV4-1 and TRBJ1-3, with no clear D. Trimming stripped 0 bases from V and 4 bases from J, with 10 bases between. CDR3 length: 15 amino acids. CDR1 and CDR2 (germline): MGHRA, YSYEKL. Written as DNA, the CDR3 is TGCGCCAGCAGCCAAGATCCCCTCGCGGGAAACACCATATATTTT. This sequence encodes CASSQDPLAGNTIYF.

The V gene is TRBV11-3, the J gene TRBJ1-2; 8 bases are shared with TRBD1. In germline, CDR1 is SGHNT, CDR2 YENEEA. V was clipped by 2 bases and J by 8 bases; unmatched bases: 4. The CDR3 runs 13 residues. Here the CDR3 DNA reads TGTGCCAGCAGCTTACTAGGGACAGGCGGCTACACCTTC. It is translated as CASSLLGTGGYTF.

In its sample, this clone was seen a few times. The chain joins TRBV5-6 to TRBJ1-2, with D possibly being TRBD1 (6 bases). The length of the CDR3 is 16 residues. The germline V and J ends were trimmed by 0 bases and 4 bases, with 16 bases remaining between them. Germline V gene data show CDR1 as SGHDT and CDR2 as YYEEEE. The chain's CDR3 is CASSLDLGRGGYGYTF. The DNA of the CDR3 is TGTGCCAGCAGCTTGGATCTTGGCAGGGGTGGCTATGGCTACACCTTC.

CDR3: CASSEQGSGGYTF. The CDR3 DNA is TGTGCCAGCAGCGAACAGGGAAGTGGGGGCTACACCTTC. The chain is built from TRBV14 and TRBJ1-2; D may be TRBD1 (6 bases). The germline V and J ends were trimmed by 5 bases and 8 bases, with 15 bases remaining between them. Germline lookup yields CDR1 SGHDN and CDR2 FVKESK. The CDR3 has 13 residues.

This clone was seen a single time. Compared with germline, one end of the junction differs, possibly owing to a read error. The V and J genes are TRBV28 and TRBJ2-5; TRBD1 aligns across 10 bases. The CDR3 consists of 14 residues. In germline, CDR1 is MDHEN, CDR2 SYDVKM. CDR3 DNA sequence: TGTGCCAGCAGTCCCAGGGACAGGGGCTACGAGCAGCACTTC. It specifies CASSPRDRGYEQHF.

Points on this clone: The germline gene is not matched at one end of the junction; a read error may be the cause. The rearrangement links TRBV5-4 to TRBJ2-1; 7 positions agree with TRBD2. Per the germline V gene, CDR1 is SGHNT and CDR2 is YYREEE (reference sequence). The CDR3 totals 16 residues. In nucleotides, the CDR3 is TGCGCCAGCAGCCAAGATGCGGGGGAACCCTACAATGAGCAGTTCTTC. It specifies CASSQDAGEPYNEQFF. Together with reference TRBV5-4 and TRBJ2-1, the CDR3 gives the full variable domain: ETGVTQSPTHLIKTRGQQVTLRCSSQSGHNTVSWYQQALGQGPQFIFQYYREEENGRGNFPPRFSGLQFPNYSSELNVNALELDDSALYLCASSQDAGEPYNEQFFGPGTRLTVL.

The rearrangement uses TRBV7-2 and TRBJ2-7, with 10 bases lining up with TRBD1. CDR3 length equals 16 residues. Germline assignment: CDR1 SGHTA and CDR2 FQGNSA. J lost 2 bases, V lost 1 base, and 5 bases had no gene match. CDR3 DNA sequence: TGTGCCAGCAGCTTAGGAACCGGGACAGGGGCCTACGAGCAGTACTTC. Translating gives CASSLGTGTGAYEQYF.